A selection of T cell receptor beta chains follows, all from one sample in a study of Ad26.COV2.S vaccination and SARS-CoV-2 variants. The repertoire was sequenced with immunoSEQ multiplex PCR; TCRdb's copy has only in-frame clones and lacks some. Altogether about 350,000 clones are present, 92% being singletons, with the ten largest covering under 4%. The sequencing here drew on peripheral blood, taken after recovery from COVID-19. These receptor sequences come from a human donor who had recovered from COVID-19. The CDR3 runs from the conserved cysteine through the conserved F or W. The D gene is left open where the match is weak. Not every row has a clone size; where given, it reads once, few, many or a size class.

V,length,J,size,D,DNA,CDR3
TRBV7-8,11,TRBJ2-3,.,.,TGTGCCAGCAGCTTAACAGATACGCAGTATTTT,CASSLTDTQYF
TRBV4-1,13,TRBJ1-5,.,.,TGCGCCAGCAGCCAAGGCTCTAATCAGCCCCAGCATTTT,CASSQGSNQPQHF
TRBV27,16,TRBJ1-5,.,TRBD1,TGTGCCAGCAGTTTGGGGACAGGTGGGGGTTCTCAGCCCCAGCATTTT,CASSLGTGGGSQPQHF
TRBV4-1,14,TRBJ1-2,.,.,TGCGCCAGCAGCCAAGTATTGGCGGCTTATGGCTACACCTTC,CASSQVLAAYGYTF
TRBV7-9,15,TRBJ2-7,.,.,TGTGCCAGCAGCTTCGGGGACTCCATAAACTACGAGCAGTACTTC,CASSFGDSINYEQYF
TRBV5-1,15,TRBJ2-1,.,TRBD2,TGCGCCAGCAGCCCTAGCGGGGGCCTACTCAATGAGCAGTTCTTC,CASSPSGGLLNEQFF
TRBV7-8,15,TRBJ2-1,.,.,TGTGCCAGCAGCTTAGCAGGCAGGGGTCGGGGTGAGCAGTTCTTC,CASSLAGRGRGEQFF
TRBV2,14,TRBJ1-2,.,TRBD1,TGTGCCAGCGAGAAAACAGGGGGGGTCTATGGCTACACCTTC,CASEKTGGVYGYTF
TRBV19,13,TRBJ1-1,.,.,TGTGCCAGTAGTACGTCAGTGAACACTGAAGCTTTCTTT,CASSTSVNTEAFF
TRBV6-4,13,TRBJ1-6,once,.,TGTGCCAGCAGTCAGGGGCCCAATTCACCCCTCCACTTT,CASSQGPNSPLHF
TRBV11-2,13,TRBJ1-2,.,TRBD1,TGTGCCAGCAGCCGGGACAGGAACTATGGCTACACCTTC,CASSRDRNYGYTF
TRBV5-1,15,TRBJ2-3,.,.,TGCGCCAGCAGCTTAGACGGGGCCCGCACAGATACGCAGTATTTT,CASSLDGARTDTQYF
TRBV11-2,16,TRBJ1-2,.,TRBD1,TGTGCCAGCAGCTTAGGGGGGGGACAGCTTAACTATGGCTACACCTTC,CASSLGGGQLNYGYTF
TRBV5-4,15,TRBJ1-1,.,TRBD1,TGTGCCAGCAGTTTTCCCGGGACAGGGGATACTGAAGCTTTCTTT,CASSFPGTGDTEAFF
TRBV27,21,TRBJ1-4,.,TRBD1,TGTGCCAGCAGTTTATTTCCCCTCGGCTCAGGGGGGAATGGAATGCGGGAAAAACTGTTTTTT,CASSLFPLGSGGNGMREKLFF
TRBV7-9,15,TRBJ1-2,few,TRBD1,TGTGCCAGCAGCGTCGACAGGGGGACTTTACTGGGCTACACCTTC,CASSVDRGTLLGYTF
TRBV5-1,11,TRBJ2-2,.,.,TGCGCCAGCAGCGCCACCGGGGAGCTGTTTTTT,CASSATGELFF
TRBV11-2,15,TRBJ2-1,.,TRBD2,TGTGCCAGCAGATCCCTCCGGGGGGGATGGAATGAGCAGTTCTTC,CASRSLRGGWNEQFF
TRBV10-2,14,TRBJ1-2,.,TRBD1,TGCGCCAGCAGGCCGGGACAGGGGGCCTATGGCTACACCTTC,CASRPGQGAYGYTF
TRBV4-1,16,TRBJ1-5,.,TRBD1,TGCGCCAGCAGCCAAGAGGCGACAGGGTTCAATCAGCCCCAGCATTTT,CASSQEATGFNQPQHF
TRBV2,14,TRBJ2-6,.,.,TGTGCCAGCACCTCAGCCCCTGGGGCCAACGTCCTGACTTTC,CASTSAPGANVLTF
TRBV2,15,TRBJ1-5,.,TRBD1,TGTGCCAGCAGTGACCCCAGGGGGCGTAATCAGCCCCAGCATTTT,CASSDPRGRNQPQHF
TRBV7-2,15,TRBJ1-6,.,.,TGTGCCAGCAGCTTCGACAACTCCTATAATTCACCCCTCCACTTT,CASSFDNSYNSPLHF
TRBV12-5,13,TRBJ2-3,.,.,TGTGCTAGTGGTTTGAGTGGCACAGATACGCAGTATTTT,CASGLSGTDTQYF
TRBV11-2,19,TRBJ1-4,.,TRBD1,TGTGCCAGCAGCCCCAACAAACAGAATGACAGGGCCTTAAATGAAAAACTGTTTTTT,CASSPNKQNDRALNEKLFF
TRBV7-9,13,TRBJ1-2,.,.,TGTGCCAGCAGCATCGGGACCGAAGATGGCTACACCTTC,CASSIGTEDGYTF
TRBV7-2,13,TRBJ1-6,once,.,TGTGCCAGCAGCTTAGGTGGGACTTCACCCCTCCACTTT,CASSLGGTSPLHF
TRBV19,15,TRBJ1-5,.,.,TGTGCCAGTAGTCAGGCAGGGCCGAGCAATCAGCCCCAGCATTTT,CASSQAGPSNQPQHF
TRBV7-6,14,TRBJ1-2,.,TRBD1,TGTGCCAGCACACAGGGGGCTTATGGCTATGGCTACACCTTC,CASTQGAYGYGYTF
TRBV6-2/TRBV6-3,13,TRBJ1-1,.,.,TGTGCCAGCAGTCCCTACAAGGGGGCTGAAGCTTTCTTT,CASSPYKGAEAFF
TRBV19,12,TRBJ2-5,.,TRBD2,TGTGCCAGTAGTCCTAGCGGGGAGACCCAGTACTTC,CASSPSGETQYF
TRBV7-2,14,TRBJ2-7,.,.,TGTGCCAGCAGCTCACAGGGTTCGGCCTACGAGCAGTACTTC,CASSSQGSAYEQYF
TRBV12-3/TRBV12-4,13,TRBJ2-3,.,.,TGTGCCAGCAGTTGGGGCCGAACAGATACGCAGTATTTT,CASSWGRTDTQYF
TRBV18,15,TRBJ1-1,.,TRBD1,TGTGCCAGCTCACTCAAGACAGGGAGCAACACTGAAGCTTTCTTT,CASSLKTGSNTEAFF
TRBV7-2,13,TRBJ1-5,.,TRBD1,TGTGCCAGCAGCGTCCAGGGGGATCAGCCCCAGCATTTT,CASSVQGDQPQHF
TRBV25-1,14,TRBJ1-1,once,.,TGTGCCAGCAGTGTACAGGGTATGAACACTGAAGCTTTCTTT,CASSVQGMNTEAFF
TRBV6-6,15,TRBJ2-7,.,.,TGTGCCAGCAGTCCGGGGGGCTTAACTTCCTACGAGCAGTACTTC,CASSPGGLTSYEQYF
TRBV10-1,17,TRBJ2-6,.,.,TGCGCCAGCAGTGTCCCGGGCTCAGGCTCTGGGGCCAACGTCCTGACTTTC,CASSVPGSGSGANVLTF
TRBV5-6,12,TRBJ2-7,.,.,TGTGCCAGCAGCAGGGGCCCGTACGAGCAGTACTTC,CASSRGPYEQYF
TRBV10-3,13,TRBJ2-7,.,.,TGTGCCATCACCGGGCGGGAAAGGGACGAGCAGTACTTC,CAITGRERDEQYF
TRBV3-1/TRBV3-2,15,TRBJ2-7,few,TRBD1,TGTGCCAGCAGCCAAACCGGGACAGGGCCCTACGAGCAGTACTTC,CASSQTGTGPYEQYF